This T cell receptor (beta chain) was captured by sequencing in a study of molecular identifiers for immune sequencing clone quantification. Across the whole study: RNA from approximately 20,000 or 100,000 naive CD8 cells was split five ways in replicates, with four sequenced. Study outcomes and limitations: Clones above 20 RNA copies contained over 98% of effector molecules but under 1% of naive ones.

Generation of bulk TCR libraries relied on previously described methods and listed TCR primers. TCRdb reanalysed the PCR reads using MiXCR and keeps one entry per CDR3 protein. The repertoire has hundreds of thousands of distinct CDR3 sequences, just under 20% of them found once; the top ten carry around 0.9%. This clonotype was seen a handful of times. The antigen is undetermined. Looked up from germline, CDR1 is MDHEN and CDR2 is SYDVKM. The CDR3 totals 14 residues. V was trimmed by 7 bases and J by 0 bases, leaving 13 bases between them. The chain recombines TRBV28 with TRBJ2-7, with D unclear. The receptor was derived from a human donor in good health. Some libraries in this study had Jurkat cell RNA spiked in. Sequencing was performed on naive CD8+ T cells from blood, with Jurkat cell RNA spiked in. This sample's subset: FACS-sorted CD8+CD4-CCR7+CD45RA+ naive T cells. The CDR3 loop reads CASNAYTYSYEQYF. CDR3 sequence (DNA): TGTGCCAGCAACGCTTATACTTACTCCTACGAGCAGTACTTC. Complete variable domain (other parts from reference TRBV28 and TRBJ2-7): DVKVTQSSRYLVKRTGEKVFLECVQDMDHENMFWYRQDPGLGLRLIYFSYDVKMKEKGDIPEGYSVSREKKERFSLILESASTNQTSMYLCASNAYTYSYEQYFGPGTRLTVT.